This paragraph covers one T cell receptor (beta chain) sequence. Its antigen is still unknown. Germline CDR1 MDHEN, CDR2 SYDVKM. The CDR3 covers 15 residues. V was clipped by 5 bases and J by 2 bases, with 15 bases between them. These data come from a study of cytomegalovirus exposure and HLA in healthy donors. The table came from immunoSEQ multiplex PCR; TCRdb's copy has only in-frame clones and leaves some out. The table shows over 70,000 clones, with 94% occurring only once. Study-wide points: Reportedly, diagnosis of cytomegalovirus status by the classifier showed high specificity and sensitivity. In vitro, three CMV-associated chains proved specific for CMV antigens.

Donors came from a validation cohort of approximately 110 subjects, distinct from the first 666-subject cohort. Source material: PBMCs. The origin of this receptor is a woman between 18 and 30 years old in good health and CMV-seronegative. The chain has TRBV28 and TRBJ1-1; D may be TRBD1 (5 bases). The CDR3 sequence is CASSPTRQPNTEAFF. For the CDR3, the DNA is TGTGCCAGCAGTCCGACTCGACAGCCTAACACTGAAGCTTTCTTT.